The text below deals with one T cell receptor beta chain. Its antigen is not identified. The germline V gene encodes CDR1 SGHDT and CDR2 YYEEEE. V lost 0 bases, J lost 4 bases, and 16 bases lay in between. The CDR3 is 16 amino acids. These data originate in a study of T cell responses to AZD1222 COVID-19 vaccine. Study-wide results and limits: In all cases, repertoires were sampled only after the peak T cell response.

The repertoire was sequenced with immunoSEQ multiplex PCR; TCRdb's copy has only in-frame clones and lacks some. The sample holds under 130,000 clones, 91% seen once. The sequence was obtained from an adult in good health. The chain couples TRBV5-6 to TRBJ1-2; a possible D gene is TRBD1 (5 bases). The material sequenced was peripheral blood, taken on day 0 of AZD1222 vaccination. The CDR3 spells CASSLDSPRQFYGYTF. The CDR3 DNA follows: TGTGCCAGCAGCTTGGACTCCCCACGACAGTTCTATGGCTACACCTTC.